This entry features one T cell receptor (beta chain) sequence. These data come from a study of cytomegalovirus exposure and HLA in healthy donors. Primers: 60 Vbeta forward and 13 Jbeta reverse. This table comes from immunoSEQ multiplex PCR, and its TCRdb copy is limited to in-frame clones, with some not included. Of roughly 200,000 clones in the sample, about an eighth were seen once. Each of the donors was a healthy bone marrow donor. The sequenced sample consisted of PBMCs. The sequence was obtained from a man aged 45-65 years in good health and CMV-seropositive.

The CDR3 spells CASSWDRAEGVNAFF. In nucleotides, the CDR3 is TGTGCCAGCAGTTGGGACAGGGCCGAAGGGGTGAACGCTTTCTTT. The V gene is TRBV27, the J gene TRBJ1-1; 9 bases map to TRBD1. The CDR3 extends over 15 amino acids. V gave up 4 bases and J gave up 11 bases; unmatched junction bases: 14. Germline V gene data show CDR1 as MNHEY and CDR2 as SMNVEV (reference sequence).